The 19 T cell receptor beta chains given below trace back to one sample, sequenced in a study of T cell clones after liver transplantation. The table came from immunoSEQ multiplex PCR; TCRdb's copy has only in-frame clones and leaves some out. The table shows about 7,900 clones, with about 80% occurring only once. Material: CD8+ T cells from blood, obtained before liver transplant. The source of these receptors is a human donor who received a liver transplant.

The rearrangement uses TRBV19 and TRBJ1-5; 8 bases line up with TRBD1. V gave up 3 bases and J gave up 0 bases; unmatched junction bases: 10. The CDR3 has 18 amino acids. Germline V gene data show CDR1 as LNHDA and CDR2 as SQIVND (reference sequence). The CDR3 is CASSIYRGGPNSNQPQHF. The CDR3 DNA follows: TGTGCCAGTAGTATTTACAGGGGGGGGCCTAATAGCAATCAGCCCCAGCATTTT.

The rearrangement joins TRBV7-6 to TRBJ1-1; perhaps TRBD1 as D (6 bases). V dropped 5 bases and J dropped 6 bases, with 13 bases sitting between them. Germline CDR1 is SGHVS and CDR2 is FNYEAQ. This CDR3 has 13 amino acids. DNA of the CDR3: TGTGCCAGCAGCCCCAGGGGAGAGGCTGAAGCTTTCTTT. Its translation is CASSPRGEAEAFF.

This clone was seen a single time. The chain carries TRBV11-2 and TRBJ2-3; D perhaps matches TRBD2 (6 bases). Germline assignment: CDR1 SGHAT and CDR2 FQNNGV. V lost 0 bases to trimming and J lost 0 bases, with 10 bases between them. The CDR3 contains 16 residues. The CDR3 DNA reads as TGTGCCAGCAGCTTAGAACTAGCTGGTAGCACAGATACGCAGTATTTT. It yields the protein CASSLELAGSTDTQYF.

The chain combines TRBV9 with TRBJ2-7, with 7 bases lining up with TRBD1. The V gene's germline CDR1 is SGDLS and CDR2 YYNGEE. The CDR3 sequence is 16 residues long. The ends lost 6 bases at V and 2 bases at J; junction bases unmatched: 14. The CDR3 DNA reads TGTGCCAGCACCGATAGAACAGGGGCGGCAACCTACGAGCAGTACTTC. Translation: CASTDRTGAATYEQYF.

This chain connects TRBV11-2 to TRBJ2-3; 9 bases agree with TRBD2. The CDR3 is 15 amino acids. CDR1 is SGHAT and CDR2 is FQNNGV in the germline V gene. V lost 3 bases, J lost 0 bases, and 1 base stayed unmatched. CDR3 sequence reads: CASSFLAGSTDTQYF. Written as DNA, the CDR3 is TGTGCCAGCAGCTTCCTAGCGGGGAGCACAGATACGCAGTATTTT.

There are a few counts of this clone. This chain links TRBV27 with TRBJ2-7, with 8 bases fitting TRBD1. Germline trimming cut 5 bases from V and 6 bases from J; bases unmatched to any gene: 12. The CDR3 sequence is 15 residues long. CDR1 and CDR2 from the germline V gene are MNHEY and SMNVEV (reference sequence). Written as DNA, the CDR3 is TGTGCCAGCAGTCCCGGACAGGGTCTTCGCACCGAGCAGTACTTC. Protein sequence: CASSPGQGLRTEQYF.

This chain joins TRBV9 and TRBJ2-3; 8 bases align to TRBD2. Germline values: CDR1 SGDLS, CDR2 YYNGEE. This CDR3 contains 14 residues. Germline trimming cut 8 bases from V and 1 base from J; bases unmatched to any gene: 6. CDR3 sequence: CASSLGRGTDTQYF. CDR3 sequence (DNA): TGTGCCAGTTCCCTCGGGAGGGGCACAGATACGCAGTATTTT.

J is TRBJ2-7 and V is TRBV27, with D possibly TRBD2 on 6 matching bases. The CDR3 contains 14 residues. CDR1 MNHEY and CDR2 SMNVEV come from the germline V gene (reference sequence). The ends were cut back, 2 bases at V and 1 base at J, with 9 bases in the middle. The DNA for the CDR3 is TGTGCCAGCAGTTTAAGTGGGGGGTCCTACGAGCAGTACTTC. It translates to CASSLSGGSYEQYF.

This chain links TRBV7-6 with TRBJ2-3; 10 bases are a match to TRBD2. V lost 3 bases to trimming and J lost 1 base; unmatched junction nucleotides: 7. This CDR3 region has 17 residues. CDR1 SGHVS and CDR2 FNYEAQ come from the germline V gene. The CDR3 DNA is TGTGCCAGCAGCTTTTACTCCGGGACTAGCGGCACAGATACGCAGTATTTT. Residues: CASSFYSGTSGTDTQYF.

This sequence joins TRBV5-4 and TRBJ2-7; D might be TRBD1 (6 bases). The germline CDR1 and CDR2 sequences are SGHNT and YYREEE (reference sequence). Trimming shortened V by 3 bases and J by 2 bases, and 18 bases separated the two germline ends. The CDR3 extends over 16 amino acids. CDR3 sequence reads: CASSSRTGTQAYEQYF. The CDR3 DNA reads as TGTGCCAGCAGCTCAAGAACCGGGACACAAGCCTACGAGCAGTACTTC.

This clone appeared once. The V and J genes are TRBV28 and TRBJ2-7, with D possibly TRBD1 on 6 matching bases. The CDR3 contains 13 residues. Trimming took off 6 bases at V and 3 bases at J, with 12 bases between the two ends. Germline-derived CDR1 and CDR2 are MDHEN and SYDVKM. CDR3 sequence: CASRSQDSYEQYF. CDR3 nucleotides: TGTGCCAGCAGATCCCAGGACAGCTACGAGCAGTACTTC.

The chain joins TRBV11-2 to TRBJ2-5; 9 bases align to TRBD2. V shed 5 bases and J 1 base; nucleotides not matched to a gene: 8. The CDR3 covers 16 residues. CDR1 and CDR2 (germline): SGHAT, FQNNGV. In DNA form, the CDR3 reads TGTGCCAGCAGCCTAGCCGGAGCGGGGGGCCAAGAGACCCAGTACTTC. Translation gives CASSLAGAGGQETQYF.

The V and J genes are TRBV11-3 and TRBJ2-6, with a possible D match to TRBD2 (5 bases). V shed 1 base and J shed 0 bases, with 10 bases lying between them. The CDR3 spans 17 residues. The germline gives CDR1 SGHNT, CDR2 YENEEA. The CDR3 protein is CASSLGGLYSGANVLTF. The DNA of the CDR3 is TGTGCCAGCAGCTTAGGAGGACTTTACTCTGGGGCCAACGTCCTGACTTTC.

This rearrangement joins TRBV28 to TRBJ2-5; 8 bases are shared with TRBD1. The germline CDR1 and CDR2 sequences are MDHEN and SYDVKM. The CDR3 totals 15 residues. V was pared by 5 bases and J by 5 bases, with 10 bases of the junction left unmatched. The CDR3 DNA is TGTGCCAGCAGTGTGCAGGGGGCCCCGGTGGAGACCCAGTACTTC. Residues: CASSVQGAPVETQYF.

The chain couples TRBV2 to TRBJ2-7, with TRBD1 matching 9 bases. V was pared by 6 bases and J by 6 bases, with 9 bases of the junction left unmatched. Germline CDR1 SNHLY, CDR2 FYNNEI. CDR3 length: 14 residues. The CDR3 protein is CASRLGQGPSEQYF. For the CDR3, the DNA is TGTGCCAGCAGATTGGGACAGGGTCCCTCCGAGCAGTACTTC.

V gene TRBV28 combines with J gene TRBJ2-7, with 7 positions matching TRBD1. Trimming at V came to 6 bases and at J to 3 bases, leaving 11 bases not matched to a gene. This CDR3 spans 15 amino acids. CDR1 is MDHEN and CDR2 is SYDVKM in the germline V gene. In nucleotides, the CDR3 is TGTGCCAGCAGCCACAGACAGGGAGTGGGCTACGAGCAGTACTTC. Its translation is CASSHRQGVGYEQYF.

The chain recombines TRBV4-1 with TRBJ1-5; TRBD1 matches at 9 bases. The CDR3 is 14 residues long. Trimming removed 8 bases from V and 6 bases from J; junction bases left unmatched: 8. The germline V gene has CDR1 MGHRA and CDR2 YSYEKL. The CDR3 coding sequence is TGCGCCAGCGCGGACCGGACAGGGGTTCAGCCCCAGCATTTT. It encodes CASADRTGVQPQHF.

The chain couples TRBV5-1 to TRBJ1-1; D ambiguous. The CDR3 covers 14 residues. V dropped 3 bases and J dropped 1 base, with 10 bases sitting between them. CDR1 is SGHRS, CDR2 YFSETQ, per germline. The CDR3 spells CASSYAGTNTEAFF. CDR3 bases: TGCGCCAGCAGCTATGCAGGAACGAACACTGAAGCTTTCTTT.

Note on this clone: Other nucleotide sequences in the sample specify the same CDR3. J is TRBJ2-7 and V is TRBV7-6; tentatively, D is TRBD2 (6 bases). The germline gives CDR1 SGHVS, CDR2 FNYEAQ. The ends were cut back, 1 base at V and 4 bases at J, with 11 bases in the middle. The CDR3 consists of 14 residues. CDR3 residues: CASSLGRGGYEQYF. The CDR3 coding sequence is TGTGCCAGCAGCTTAGGAAGGGGAGGTTACGAGCAGTACTTC.